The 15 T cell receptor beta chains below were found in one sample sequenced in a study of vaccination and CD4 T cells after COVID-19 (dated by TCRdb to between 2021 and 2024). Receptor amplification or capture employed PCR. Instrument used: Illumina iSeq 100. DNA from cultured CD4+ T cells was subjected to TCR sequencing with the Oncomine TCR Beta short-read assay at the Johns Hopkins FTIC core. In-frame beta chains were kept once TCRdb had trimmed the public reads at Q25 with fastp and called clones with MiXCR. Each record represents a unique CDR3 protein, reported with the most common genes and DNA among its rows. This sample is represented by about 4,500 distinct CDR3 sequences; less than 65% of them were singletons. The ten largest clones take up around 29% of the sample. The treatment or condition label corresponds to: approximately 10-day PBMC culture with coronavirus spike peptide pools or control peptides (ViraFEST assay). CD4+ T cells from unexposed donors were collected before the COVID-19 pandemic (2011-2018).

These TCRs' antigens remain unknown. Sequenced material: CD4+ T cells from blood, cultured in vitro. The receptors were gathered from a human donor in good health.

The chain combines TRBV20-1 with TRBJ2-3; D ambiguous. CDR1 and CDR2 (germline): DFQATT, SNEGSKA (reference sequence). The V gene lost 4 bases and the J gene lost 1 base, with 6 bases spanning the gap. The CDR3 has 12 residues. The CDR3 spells CSAKGRTDTQYF. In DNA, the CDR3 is TGCAGTGCTAAGGGTCGCACAGATACGCAGTATTTT.

The DNA of the CDR3 is TGCGCCAGCAGTGAGTCGGGACCCAAAAACATTCAGTACTTC. Its translation is CASSESGPKNIQYF. The genes are TRBV10-1 and TRBJ2-4; D is tentatively TRBD1 or TRBD2 (5 bases each). Germline lookup yields CDR1 WNHNN and CDR2 SYGVQD (reference sequence). With 0 bases removed from V and 2 bases from J, the gap between germline ends came to 5 bases. CDR3 length: 14 residues.

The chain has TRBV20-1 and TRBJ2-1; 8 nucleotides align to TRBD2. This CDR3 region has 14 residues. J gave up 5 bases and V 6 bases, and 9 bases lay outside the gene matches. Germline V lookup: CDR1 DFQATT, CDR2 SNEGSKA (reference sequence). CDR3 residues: CSARTSHGDNEQFF. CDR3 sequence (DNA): TGCAGTGCGAGGACTAGCCATGGGGACAATGAGCAGTTCTTC.

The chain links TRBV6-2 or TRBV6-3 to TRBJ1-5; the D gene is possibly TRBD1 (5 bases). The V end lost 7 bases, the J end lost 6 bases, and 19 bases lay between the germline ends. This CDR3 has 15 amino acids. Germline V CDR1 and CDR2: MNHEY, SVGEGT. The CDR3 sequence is CASIRDPSFGQPQHF. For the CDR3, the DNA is TGTGCCAGCATTCGGGACCCCTCTTTCGGTCAGCCCCAGCATTTT.

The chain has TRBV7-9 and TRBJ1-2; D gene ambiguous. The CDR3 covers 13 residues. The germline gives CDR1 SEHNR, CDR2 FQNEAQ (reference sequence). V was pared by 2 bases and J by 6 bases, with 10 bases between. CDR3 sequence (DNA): TGTGCCAGCAGCTTATTCGGCAGTGATGGCTACACCTTC. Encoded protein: CASSLFGSDGYTF. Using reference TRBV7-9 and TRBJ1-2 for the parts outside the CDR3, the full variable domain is DTGVSQNPRHKITKRGQNVTFRCDPISEHNRLYWYRQTLGQGPEFLTYFQNEAQLEKSRLLSDRFSAERPKGSFSTLEIQRTEQGDSAMYLCASSLFGSDGYTFGSGTRLTVV.

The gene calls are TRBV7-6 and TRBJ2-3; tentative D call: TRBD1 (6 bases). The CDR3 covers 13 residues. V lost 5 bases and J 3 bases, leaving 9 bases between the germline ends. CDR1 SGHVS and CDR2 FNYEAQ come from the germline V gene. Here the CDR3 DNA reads TGTGCCAGCAGCCTAGACAGGACAGATACGCAGTATTTT. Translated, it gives CASSLDRTDTQYF.

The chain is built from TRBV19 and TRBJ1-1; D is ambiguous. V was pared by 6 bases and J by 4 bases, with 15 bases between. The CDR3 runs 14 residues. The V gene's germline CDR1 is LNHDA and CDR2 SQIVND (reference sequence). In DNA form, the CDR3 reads TGTGCCAGTAGAAAGACGGATCGTGGCACTGAAGCTTTCTTT. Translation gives CASRKTDRGTEAFF.

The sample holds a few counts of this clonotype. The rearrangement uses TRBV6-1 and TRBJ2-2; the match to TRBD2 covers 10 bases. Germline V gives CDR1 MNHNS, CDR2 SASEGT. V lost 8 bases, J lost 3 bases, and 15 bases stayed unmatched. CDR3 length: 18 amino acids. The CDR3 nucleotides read TGTGCCAGCCGCATCCTCCCTCCTAGCGGGGGTCACACCGGGGAGCTGTTTTTT. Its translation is CASRILPPSGGHTGELFF.

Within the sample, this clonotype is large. CDR3 DNA sequence: TGTGCCAGCAGTTTGGCCAGGTACTATGGCTACACCTTC. Amino acid sequence: CASSLARYYGYTF. The chain is built from TRBV12-3 or TRBV12-4 and TRBJ1-2; D gene unclear. V lost 3 bases and J 3 bases, leaving 8 bases between the germline ends. The CDR3 extends over 13 amino acids.

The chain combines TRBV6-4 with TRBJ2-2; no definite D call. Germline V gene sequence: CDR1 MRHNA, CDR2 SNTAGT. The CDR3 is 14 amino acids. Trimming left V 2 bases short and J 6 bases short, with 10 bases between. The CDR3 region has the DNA TGTGCCAGCAGTGACGGGCAATCAGCCGGGGAGCTGTTTTTT. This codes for CASSDGQSAGELFF.

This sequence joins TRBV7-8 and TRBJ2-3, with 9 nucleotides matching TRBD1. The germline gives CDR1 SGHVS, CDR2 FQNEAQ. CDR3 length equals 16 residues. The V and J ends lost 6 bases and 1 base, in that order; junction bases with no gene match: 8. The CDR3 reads CASSQKRTGGTDTQYF. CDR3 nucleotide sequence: TGTGCCAGCAGTCAAAAACGGACAGGGGGCACAGATACGCAGTATTTT.

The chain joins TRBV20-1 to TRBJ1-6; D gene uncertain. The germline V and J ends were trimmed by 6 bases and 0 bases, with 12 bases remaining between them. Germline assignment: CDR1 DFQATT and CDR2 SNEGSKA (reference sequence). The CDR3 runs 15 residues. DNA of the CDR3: TGCAGTGCCGAGGCACCGGGCTCCTATAATTCACCCCTCCACTTT. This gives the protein CSAEAPGSYNSPLHF.

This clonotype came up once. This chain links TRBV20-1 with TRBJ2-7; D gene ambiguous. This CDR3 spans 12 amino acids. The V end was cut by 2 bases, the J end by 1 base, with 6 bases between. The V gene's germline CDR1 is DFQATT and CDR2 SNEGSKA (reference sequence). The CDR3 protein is CSARSPSYEQYF. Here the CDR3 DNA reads TGCAGTGCTAGAAGCCCTTCCTACGAGCAGTACTTC.

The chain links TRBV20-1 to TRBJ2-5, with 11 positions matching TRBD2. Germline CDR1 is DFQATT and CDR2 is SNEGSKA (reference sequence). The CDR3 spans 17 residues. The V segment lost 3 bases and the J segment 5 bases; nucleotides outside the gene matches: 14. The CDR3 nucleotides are TGCAGTGCTAGTGTCCCTCTAGCGGGAGGTTTAGGGGAGACCCAGTACTTC. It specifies CSASVPLAGGLGETQYF.

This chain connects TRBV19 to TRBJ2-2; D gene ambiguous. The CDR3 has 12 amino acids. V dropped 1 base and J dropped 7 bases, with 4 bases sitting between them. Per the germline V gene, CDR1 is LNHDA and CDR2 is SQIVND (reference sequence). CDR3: CASSIGNGELFF. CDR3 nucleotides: TGTGCCAGTAGTATAGGTAACGGGGAGCTGTTTTTT.